This passage covers 15 T cell receptor beta chains from one sample sequenced in a study of graft-versus-host responses after intestinal transplantation. Responders (about 200,000, CFSE-labeled) were co-plated with about 200,000 irradiated, violet-dye-labeled stimulators. This table comes from immunoSEQ multiplex PCR, and its TCRdb copy is limited to in-frame clones, with some not included. The table records roughly 8,000 clones, roughly 30% of them present only once. Material: alloreactive CD8+ T cells from a mixed lymphocyte reaction culture, obtained before intestinal transplant. Subset denoted: CFSE-low proliferating T cells sorted from roughly 6-day pre-transplant mixed lymphocyte reaction (GvH or HvG direction). Receptor source: a human patient who received an intestinal transplant.

The rearrangement uses TRBV11-2 and TRBJ2-3; D ambiguous. Trimming shortened V by 4 bases and J by 0 bases, and 11 bases separated the two germline ends. The CDR3 consists of 15 residues. Germline V gives CDR1 SGHAT, CDR2 FQNNGV. CDR3 bases: TGTGCCAGCAGCTCCGTCTACGCTAGCACAGATACGCAGTATTTT. This sequence encodes CASSSVYASTDTQYF.

This clone ranks as medium-sized. V usage is TRBV6-5 and J usage is TRBJ2-7; D might be TRBD2 (7 bases). Trimming stripped 0 bases from V and 3 bases from J, with 12 bases between. Germline V lookup: CDR1 MNHEY, CDR2 SVGAGI. This CDR3 region has 15 residues. The CDR3 nucleotides read TGTGCCAGCAGTTACTCGCCGGGGGGCCTCTACGAGCAGTACTTC. Encoded protein: CASSYSPGGLYEQYF.

The V gene is TRBV2, the J gene TRBJ1-2; 11 bases align to TRBD1. CDR1 and CDR2 from the germline V gene are SNHLY and FYNNEI. V shed 6 bases and J 3 bases; nucleotides not matched to a gene: 9. The length of the CDR3 is 16 residues. CDR3 region: CASSAPDRGPYYGYTF. CDR3 in DNA: TGTGCCAGCAGCGCCCCGGACAGGGGGCCATACTATGGCTACACCTTC.

This clone has only a few counts. The chain uses TRBV4-3 and TRBJ1-2, with TRBD1 matching 11 bases. The junction had 5 bases not matched to a gene; V was cut back by 4 bases and J by 4 bases. Germline lookup yields CDR1 LGHNA and CDR2 YSLEER. The CDR3 has 15 residues. CDR3 in DNA: TGCGCCAGCAGCCTCGGACAGGGGGCGGGCTATGGCTACACCTTC. The encoded protein is CASSLGQGAGYGYTF.

This sequence joins TRBV4-2 and TRBJ2-2; TRBD2 might be the D (6 bases). V was pared by 1 base and J by 4 bases, with 10 bases between. Germline V gives CDR1 LGHNA, CDR2 YNFKEQ. The CDR3 is 15 residues long. The CDR3 sequence is CASSQVLAFTGELFF. The DNA for the CDR3 is TGTGCCAGCAGCCAAGTACTAGCCTTCACCGGGGAGCTGTTTTTT.

The gene calls are TRBV15 and TRBJ2-7; 7 bases map to TRBD1. V lost 4 bases, J lost 0 bases, and 0 bases stayed unmatched. CDR1 is LNHNV, CDR2 YYDKDF, per germline (reference sequence). The CDR3 is 13 residues long. CDR3 protein: CATSTGGSYEQYF. DNA for the CDR3: TGTGCCACCAGCACAGGGGGCTCCTACGAGCAGTACTTC. Drawing the rest from reference TRBV15 and TRBJ2-7, the complete variable domain is DAMVIQNPRYQVTQFGKPVTLSCSQTLNHNVMYWYQQKSSQAPKLLFHYYDKDFNNEADTPDNFQSRRPNTSFCFLDIRSPGLGDTAMYLCATSTGGSYEQYFGPGTRLTVT.

The V call is TRBV15, the J call TRBJ2-1; 14 bases line up with TRBD2. This CDR3 comprises 17 residues. The V segment lost 3 bases and the J segment 10 bases; nucleotides outside the gene matches: 11. From germline, CDR1 is LNHNV and CDR2 YYDKDF (reference sequence). The DNA of the CDR3 is TGTGCCACCAGCAGTACCACCGGGACTAGCGGGGGTAGGGAGCAGTTCTTC. Protein sequence: CATSSTTGTSGGREQFF.

V is TRBV7-6 and J is TRBJ2-1, with 10 positions matching TRBD2. Per the germline V gene, CDR1 is SGHVS and CDR2 is FNYEAQ. There are 18 residues in the CDR3. With V trimmed by 2 bases and J by 3 bases, 10 bases remained unmatched. The CDR3 DNA follows: TGTGCCAGCAGCTTATTTGGGATGACTAGCGGGTACTACAATGAGCAGTTCTTC. Amino acids: CASSLFGMTSGYYNEQFF.

The chain links TRBV5-4 to TRBJ2-1; D is uncertain. V lost 4 bases and J lost 4, with 15 bases in between. The CDR3 sequence is 15 residues long. Germline V gene data show CDR1 as SGHNT and CDR2 as YYREEE (reference sequence). This chain's CDR3 is CASSPGYGIYNEQFF. The CDR3 DNA reads TGTGCCAGCAGCCCAGGTTACGGTATATACAATGAGCAGTTCTTC.

This clone was picked up a small number of times. J is TRBJ1-1 and V is TRBV30; tentatively, D is TRBD1 (5 bases). This CDR3 is built from 15 residues. Trimming stripped 2 bases from V and 2 bases from J, with 15 bases between. In germline, CDR1 is GTSNPN, CDR2 SVGIG (reference sequence). CDR3 region: CAWSIWGEGNTEAFF. As DNA, the CDR3 is TGTGCCTGGAGTATTTGGGGGGAAGGAAACACTGAAGCTTTCTTT.

This rearrangement joins TRBV29-1 to TRBJ2-7, with D unresolved. The germline gives CDR1 SQVTM, CDR2 ANQGSEA. With 2 bases removed from V and 0 bases from J, the gap between germline ends came to 8 bases. The CDR3 runs 13 residues. CDR3 sequence (DNA): TGCAGCGTTGAACCTTTGAGCTCCTACGAGCAGTACTTC. It yields the protein CSVEPLSSYEQYF.

This clone came up a few times. The rearrangement links TRBV27 to TRBJ2-7; TRBD2 matches at 9 bases. V lost 3 bases and J lost 6; bases outside the gene matches: 9. The length of the CDR3 is 15 residues. The germline V gene encodes CDR1 MNHEY and CDR2 SMNVEV (reference sequence). CDR3 in DNA: TGTGCCAGCAGTTTGAGTGGCGGGAGGGTAGGCGAGCAGTACTTC. Amino acid sequence: CASSLSGGRVGEQYF.

The V call is TRBV18, the J call TRBJ2-1, with 11 positions matching TRBD2. CDR1 KGHSH and CDR2 LQKENI come from the germline V gene. This CDR3 comprises 14 residues. V was pared by 0 bases and J by 14 bases, with 6 bases of the junction left unmatched. CDR3 in DNA: TGTGCCAGCTCACCACCGGGACTAGCGGAGGGGGAGTTCTTC. Its translation: CASSPPGLAEGEFF.

This clone has just a few counts. The CDR3 sequence is CASRQGTDTQYF. The DNA for the CDR3 is TGTGCCAGTCGACAGGGGACAGATACGCAGTATTTT. This rearrangement joins TRBV7-9 to TRBJ2-3; 8 bases agree with TRBD1. This CDR3 region has 12 residues. Trimming removed 9 bases from V and 3 bases from J; junction bases left unmatched: 2. The germline CDR1 and CDR2 sequences are SEHNR and FQNEAQ (reference sequence).

V gene TRBV7-8 combines with J gene TRBJ1-1; D gene uncertain. Trimming left V 2 bases short and J 11 bases short, with 21 bases between. This CDR3 comprises 15 residues. The germline gives CDR1 SGHVS, CDR2 FQNEAQ. The DNA of the CDR3 is TGTGCCAGCAGCTTAAACCTACCCGATAGTGGTAAGGCTTTCTTT. Translated: CASSLNLPDSGKAFF.